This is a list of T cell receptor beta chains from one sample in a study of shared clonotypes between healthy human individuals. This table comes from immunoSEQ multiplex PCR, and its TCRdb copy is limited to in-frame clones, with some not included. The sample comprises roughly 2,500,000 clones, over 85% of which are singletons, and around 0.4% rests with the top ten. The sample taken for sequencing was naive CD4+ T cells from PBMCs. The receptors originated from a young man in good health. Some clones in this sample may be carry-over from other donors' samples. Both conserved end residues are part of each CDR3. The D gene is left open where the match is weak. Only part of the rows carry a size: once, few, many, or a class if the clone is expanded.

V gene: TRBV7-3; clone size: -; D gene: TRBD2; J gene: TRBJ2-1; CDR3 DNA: TGTGCCAGCAGCATGGGACTAGCGTCTAATGAGCAGTTCTTC; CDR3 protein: CASSMGLASNEQFF
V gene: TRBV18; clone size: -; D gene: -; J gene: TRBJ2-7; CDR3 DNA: TGTGCCAGCTCACCACCACGGGCCTACGAGCAGTACTTC; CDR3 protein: CASSPPRAYEQYF
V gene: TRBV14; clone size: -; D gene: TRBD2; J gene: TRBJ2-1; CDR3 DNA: TGTGCCAGCAGCCAAGGGTCTAGCGGCTACAATGAGCAGTTCTTC; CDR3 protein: CASSQGSSGYNEQFF
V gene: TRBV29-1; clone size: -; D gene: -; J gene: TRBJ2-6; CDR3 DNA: TGCAGCGTTGAAGATTCATATTTCCCATCTGGGGCCAACGTCCTGACTTTC; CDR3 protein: CSVEDSYFPSGANVLTF
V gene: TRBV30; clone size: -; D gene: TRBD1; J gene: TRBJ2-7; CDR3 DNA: TGTGCCTGGAGTGCTGACAGGGCCTACGAGCAGTACTTC; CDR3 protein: CAWSADRAYEQYF
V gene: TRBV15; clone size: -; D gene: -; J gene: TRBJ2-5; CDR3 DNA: TGTGCCACCAGCGTTGGGTATGGCCTGGGAGAGACCCAGTACTTC; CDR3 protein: CATSVGYGLGETQYF
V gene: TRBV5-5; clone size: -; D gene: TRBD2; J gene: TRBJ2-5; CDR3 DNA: TGTGCCAGCAGCCCGTTGGGGGGGGGCCAAGAGACCCAGTACTTC; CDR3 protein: CASSPLGGGQETQYF
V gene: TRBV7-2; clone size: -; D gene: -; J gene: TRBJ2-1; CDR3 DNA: TGTGCCAGCAGCCCCCTCTCCTTAGTTACTGGAGAGCAGTTCTTC; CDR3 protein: CASSPLSLVTGEQFF
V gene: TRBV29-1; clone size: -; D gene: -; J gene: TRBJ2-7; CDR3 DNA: TGCAGCGTTGGACAGAACTACGAGCAGTACTTC; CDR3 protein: CSVGQNYEQYF
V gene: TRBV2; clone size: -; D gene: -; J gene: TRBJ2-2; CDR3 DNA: TGTGCCAGCAGTGACGGCAGATGGACCGGGGAGCTGTTTTTT; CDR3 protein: CASSDGRWTGELFF
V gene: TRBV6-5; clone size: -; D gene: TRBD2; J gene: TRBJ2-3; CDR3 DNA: TGTGCCAGCAGTTACGTGGGAGGGCCTAGCACAGATACGCAGTATTTT; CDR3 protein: CASSYVGGPSTDTQYF
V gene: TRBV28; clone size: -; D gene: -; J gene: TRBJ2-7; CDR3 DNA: TGTGCCAGCAATAAACTATCTTCCACCTACGAGCAGTACTTC; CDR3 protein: CASNKLSSTYEQYF
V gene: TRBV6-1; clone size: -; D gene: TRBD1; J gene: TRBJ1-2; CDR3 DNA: TGTGCCAGCAGAGACAGGGTAGCTAACTATGGCTACACCTTC; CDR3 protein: CASRDRVANYGYTF
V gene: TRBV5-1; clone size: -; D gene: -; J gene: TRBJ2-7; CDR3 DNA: TGCGCCAGCAGCTTGGCGGGGTTTTACGAGCAGTACTTC; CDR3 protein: CASSLAGFYEQYF
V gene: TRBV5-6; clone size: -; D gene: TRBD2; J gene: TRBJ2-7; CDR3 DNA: TGTGCCAGCAGCGTGGGACTAGCGGGTAACGAGCAGTACTTC; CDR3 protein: CASSVGLAGNEQYF
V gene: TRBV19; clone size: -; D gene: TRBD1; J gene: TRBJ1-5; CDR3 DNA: TGTGCCAGTAGTTCCGGGACAGGGGGTTCGTATAGCAATCAGCCCCAGCATTTT; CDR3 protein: CASSSGTGGSYSNQPQHF
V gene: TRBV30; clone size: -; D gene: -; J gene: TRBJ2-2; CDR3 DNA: TGTGCCTGGAGAATGGGACCCTCCCGATCCGGGGAGCTGTTTTTT; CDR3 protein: CAWRMGPSRSGELFF
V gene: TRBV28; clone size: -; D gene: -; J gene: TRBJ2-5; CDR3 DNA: TGTGCCGGACAAGAGACCCAGTACTTC; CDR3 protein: CAGQETQYF
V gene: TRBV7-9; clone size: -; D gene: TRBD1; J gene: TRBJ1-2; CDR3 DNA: TGTGCCAGCAGCCCGGGGACAGTCTATGGCTACACCTTC; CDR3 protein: CASSPGTVYGYTF
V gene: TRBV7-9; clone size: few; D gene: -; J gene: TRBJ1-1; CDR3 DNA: TGTGCCAGCAGCGCACAGGGATCCGAAGCTTTCTTT; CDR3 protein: CASSAQGSEAFF
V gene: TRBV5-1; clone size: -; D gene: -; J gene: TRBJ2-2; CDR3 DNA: TGCGCCAGCAGCCACGACGTTGGCGGAACGAACACCGGGGAGCTGTTTTTT; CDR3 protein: CASSHDVGGTNTGELFF
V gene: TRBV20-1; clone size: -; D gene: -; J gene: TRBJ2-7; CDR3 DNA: TGCAGTGCTACTTTTGGAATTGAGTACTTC; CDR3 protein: CSATFGIEYF
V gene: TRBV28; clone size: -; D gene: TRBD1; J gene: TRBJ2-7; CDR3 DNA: TGTGCCAGCAGCAGGCCGGGACAGCTCTCCTACGAGCAGTACTTC; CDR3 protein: CASSRPGQLSYEQYF
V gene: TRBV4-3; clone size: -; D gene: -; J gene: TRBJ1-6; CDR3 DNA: TGCGCCAGCAGCCAAGATCTTGGGTTTGGCTATAATTCACCCCTCCACTTT; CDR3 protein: CASSQDLGFGYNSPLHF
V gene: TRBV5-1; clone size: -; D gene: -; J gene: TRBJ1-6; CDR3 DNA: TGCGCCAGCAGCATCCCCAGGAGTAATTCACCCCTCCACTTT; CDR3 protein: CASSIPRSNSPLHF
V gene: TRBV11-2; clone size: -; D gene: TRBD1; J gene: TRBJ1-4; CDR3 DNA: TGTGCCAGCAGCACCGGGACAGGGGGGGAAAAACTGTTTTTT; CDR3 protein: CASSTGTGGEKLFF
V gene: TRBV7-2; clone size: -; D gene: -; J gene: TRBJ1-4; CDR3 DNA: TGTGCCAGCAGCTTTACAGCTAACAATGAAAAACTGTTTTTT; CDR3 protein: CASSFTANNEKLFF
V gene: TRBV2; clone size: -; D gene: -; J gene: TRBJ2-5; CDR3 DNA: TGTGCCAGCAGGGAAGGGGAGACCCAGTACTTC; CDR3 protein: CASREGETQYF
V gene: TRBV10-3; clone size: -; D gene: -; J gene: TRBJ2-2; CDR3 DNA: TGTGCCTCTGGGGGGACAGTCAACACCGGGGAGCTGTTTTTT; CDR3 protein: CASGGTVNTGELFF
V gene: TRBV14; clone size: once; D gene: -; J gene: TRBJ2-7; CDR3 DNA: TGTGCCAGCAGCCAAGTAGCTGGAACCTACGAGCAGTACTTC; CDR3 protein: CASSQVAGTYEQYF
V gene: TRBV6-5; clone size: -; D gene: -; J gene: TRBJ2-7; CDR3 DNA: TGTGCCAGCAGTTACCGGCAGGGGGGCTACTACGAGCAGTACTTC; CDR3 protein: CASSYRQGGYYEQYF
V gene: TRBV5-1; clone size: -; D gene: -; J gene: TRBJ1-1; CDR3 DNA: TGCGCCAGCAGCTTGGGTACAGGGAAGGCGAACACTGAAGCTTTCTTT; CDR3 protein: CASSLGTGKANTEAFF
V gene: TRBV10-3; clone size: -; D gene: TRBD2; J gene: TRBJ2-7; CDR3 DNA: TGTGCCATCAGGAGACTAGCGGGAGTTGAGGAGCAGTACTTC; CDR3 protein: CAIRRLAGVEEQYF
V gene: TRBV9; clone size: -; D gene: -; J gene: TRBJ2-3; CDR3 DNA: TGTGCCAGCAGCGTAGACGGGCGGACAGATACGCAGTATTTT; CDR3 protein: CASSVDGRTDTQYF
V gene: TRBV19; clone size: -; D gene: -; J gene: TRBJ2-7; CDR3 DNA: TGTGCCAGTCCCTGGGACCGCTCCTACGAGCAGTACTTC; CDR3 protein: CASPWDRSYEQYF
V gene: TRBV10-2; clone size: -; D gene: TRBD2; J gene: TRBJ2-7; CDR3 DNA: TGCGCCAGCAGTGAGGGTGAGGGAGGGCCGAGGTACGAGCAGTACTTC; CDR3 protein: CASSEGEGGPRYEQYF
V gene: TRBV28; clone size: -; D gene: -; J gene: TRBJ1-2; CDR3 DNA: TGTGCCAGCAGGCGATCGGGGCCGACCTTACGTGGCTACACCTTC; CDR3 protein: CASRRSGPTLRGYTF
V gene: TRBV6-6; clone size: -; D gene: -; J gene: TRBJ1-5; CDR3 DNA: TGTGCCAGCAGTTACTCGAGAGATCAGCCCCAGCATTTT; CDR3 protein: CASSYSRDQPQHF
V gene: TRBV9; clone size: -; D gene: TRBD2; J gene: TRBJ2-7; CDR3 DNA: TGTGCCAGCAGCACTAGCGGGAGTCAAGGCTACGAGCAGTACTTC; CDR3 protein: CASSTSGSQGYEQYF
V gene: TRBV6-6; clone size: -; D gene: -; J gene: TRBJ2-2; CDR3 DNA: TGTGCCAGCACCATCGGACAGAAGGTCGGGGAGCTGTTTTTT; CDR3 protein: CASTIGQKVGELFF
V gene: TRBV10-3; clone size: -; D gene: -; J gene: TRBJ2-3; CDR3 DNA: TGTGCCATCAGTGAGACTAGAGCGGGTGCTAGCACAGATACGCAGTATTTT; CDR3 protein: CAISETRAGASTDTQYF
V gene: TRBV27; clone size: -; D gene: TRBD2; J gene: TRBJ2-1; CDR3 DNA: TGTGCCAGCAGTTCGCTGGGACTAGCGGGAGGTGAGCAGTTCTTC; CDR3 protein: CASSSLGLAGGEQFF
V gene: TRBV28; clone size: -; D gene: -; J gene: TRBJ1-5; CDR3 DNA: TGTGCCAGCAGTTCACGGACCCTCCTGTCCCAGCATTTT; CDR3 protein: CASSSRTLLSQHF
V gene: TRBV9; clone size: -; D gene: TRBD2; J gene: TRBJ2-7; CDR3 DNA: TGTGCCAGCAGCGTAGGAGGGACTAGCTCCTACGAGCAGTACTTC; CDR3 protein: CASSVGGTSSYEQYF
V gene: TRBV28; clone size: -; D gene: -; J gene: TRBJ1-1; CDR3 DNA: TGTGCCAGCAGGCCCGGTCACAGGGTCGGGACTGAAGCTTTCTTT; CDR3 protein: CASRPGHRVGTEAFF
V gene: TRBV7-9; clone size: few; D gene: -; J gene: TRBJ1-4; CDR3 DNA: TGTGCCAGCAGCCTAGGACCGGGGGGTGAAAAACTGTTTTTT; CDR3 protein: CASSLGPGGEKLFF
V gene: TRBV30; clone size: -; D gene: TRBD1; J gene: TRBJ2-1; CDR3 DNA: TGTGCCTGGAGTCATGGACAGGGGCTCCACAATGAGCAGTTCTTC; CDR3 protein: CAWSHGQGLHNEQFF
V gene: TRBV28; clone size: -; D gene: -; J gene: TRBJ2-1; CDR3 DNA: TGTGCCAGCACCTCCCCCCAGGGTAGACTAAATGAGCAGTTCTTC; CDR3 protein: CASTSPQGRLNEQFF
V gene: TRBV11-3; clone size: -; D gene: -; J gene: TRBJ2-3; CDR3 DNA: TGTGCCAGCAGCTTAGTTGGCGGCCGAAGCGCAGATACGCAGTATTTT; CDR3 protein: CASSLVGGRSADTQYF
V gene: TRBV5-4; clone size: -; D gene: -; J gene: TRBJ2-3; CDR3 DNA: TGTGCCAGCAGCTCTGGACAGATTAGCACAGATACGCAGTATTTT; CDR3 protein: CASSSGQISTDTQYF
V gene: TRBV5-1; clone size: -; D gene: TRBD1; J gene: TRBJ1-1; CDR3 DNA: TGCGCCAGCAGCTTGGCCGGGGCGTCCGGGATACAGGGGGAAGCTTTCTTT; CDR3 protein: CASSLAGASGIQGEAFF
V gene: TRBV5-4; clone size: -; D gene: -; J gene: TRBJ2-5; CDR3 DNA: TGTGCCAGCAGCGCGACTAGAGGGGAAGAGACCCAGTACTTC; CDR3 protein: CASSATRGEETQYF
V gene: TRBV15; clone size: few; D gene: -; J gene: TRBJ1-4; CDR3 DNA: TGTGCCACCAGCAGAGATCTGGCCCCTAATGAAAAACTGTTTTTT; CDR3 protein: CATSRDLAPNEKLFF
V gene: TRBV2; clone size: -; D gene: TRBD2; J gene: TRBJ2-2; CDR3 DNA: TGTGCCAGCAGTCCGCGACTAGCGGGAGGGACGAACACCGGGGAGCTGTTTTTT; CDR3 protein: CASSPRLAGGTNTGELFF
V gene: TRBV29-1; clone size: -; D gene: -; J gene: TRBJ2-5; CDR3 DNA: TGCAGCGTTGAAGTAGAGACCCAGTACTTC; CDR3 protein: CSVEVETQYF
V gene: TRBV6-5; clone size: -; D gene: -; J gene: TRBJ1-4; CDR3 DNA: TGTGCCAGCAGTTACGAGGGATCACTAGGGGAAAAACTGTTTTTT; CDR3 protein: CASSYEGSLGEKLFF
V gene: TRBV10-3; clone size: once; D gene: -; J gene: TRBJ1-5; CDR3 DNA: TGTGCCACCCAGATCGGGTCAGCCCCAAATCAGCCCCAGCATTTT; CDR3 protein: CATQIGSAPNQPQHF